The subject of this entry is one T cell receptor beta chain. What it recognizes is unknown. This record comes from a study of T cell responses to AZD1222 COVID-19 vaccine. Study-level points and caveats: CD4 TCRs associated with vaccination spanned spike, dominating at 160-218 and 743-854. Every sample of the repertoires postdated the peak T cell response. The reported proportion of spike-specific TCRs targeting unmutated variant regions was nearly half. Mostly white British, mostly female donors; authors suggested clonal diversity may be underestimated.

Sequencing was performed with immunoSEQ multiplex PCR; in TCRdb, only in-frame clones are kept and a portion is missing. This sample carries over 150,000 clones, about 90% of them seen once, and the ten largest clones take about 4.5%. Germline V gene data show CDR1 as SEHNR and CDR2 as FQNEAQ (reference sequence). With 6 bases clipped from V and 7 bases from J, the junction kept 6 bases outside the gene matches. This CDR3 has 14 amino acids. The chain recombines TRBV7-9 with TRBJ1-6; 7 positions match TRBD1. The sequence came from an adult in good health. The source was peripheral blood, collected on day 0 of MenACWY control vaccination. This CDR3 reads CASSFGTDNSPLHF. The CDR3 nucleotides are TGTGCCAGCAGTTTCGGGACAGACAATTCACCCCTCCACTTT.